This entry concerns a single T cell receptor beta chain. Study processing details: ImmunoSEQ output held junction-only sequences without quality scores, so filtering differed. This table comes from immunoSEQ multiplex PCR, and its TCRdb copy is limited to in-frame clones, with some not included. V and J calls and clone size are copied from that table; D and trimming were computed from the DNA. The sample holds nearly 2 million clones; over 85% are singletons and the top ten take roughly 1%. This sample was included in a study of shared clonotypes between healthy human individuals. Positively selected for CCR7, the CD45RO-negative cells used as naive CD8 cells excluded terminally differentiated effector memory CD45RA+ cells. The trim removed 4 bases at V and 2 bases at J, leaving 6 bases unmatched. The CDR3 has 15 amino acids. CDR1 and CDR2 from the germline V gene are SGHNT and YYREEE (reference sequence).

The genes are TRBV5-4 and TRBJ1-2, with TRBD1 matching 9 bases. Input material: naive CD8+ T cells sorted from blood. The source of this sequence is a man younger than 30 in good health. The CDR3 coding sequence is TGTGCCAGCAGCAACTCCGGGACAGGGAACTATGGCTACACCTTC. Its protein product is CASSNSGTGNYGYTF.